A single sample gave rise to the 20 T cell receptor beta chains below, sequenced in a study of T cells after yellow fever vaccination. TCRdb analysed the 5' RACE reads with MiXCR anew, one entry per CDR3 protein. Of around 330,000 distinct CDR3 sequences listed, around 4% are singletons. Sequences were derived from PBMCs, sampled on the day of the yellow fever booster vaccination. Receptors were obtained from a young man who received the YFV17D yellow fever vaccine.

This clonotype came up many times. The chain carries TRBV11-3 and TRBJ2-3; D uncertain. The CDR3 runs 13 residues. The V end lost 1 base, the J end lost 4 bases, and 6 bases lay between the germline ends. Germline lookup yields CDR1 SGHNT and CDR2 YENEEA. In DNA, the CDR3 is TGTGCCAGCAGCTTAGGGACGGCAGATACGCAGTATTTT. Its protein product is CASSLGTADTQYF.

This clonotype appeared many times. The genes are TRBV29-1 and TRBJ1-1; D is uncertain. Germline V CDR1 and CDR2: SQVTM, ANQGSEA. V was cut by 4 bases and J by 5 bases, with 8 bases left in between. The CDR3 spans 11 residues. CDR3 amino acids: CSVGSGTEAFF. For the CDR3, the DNA is TGCAGCGTTGGATCGGGGACTGAAGCTTTCTTT.

This chain joins TRBV20-1 and TRBJ1-3; D not resolved. This CDR3 contains 11 residues. From germline, CDR1 is DFQATT and CDR2 SNEGSKA (reference sequence). Trimming shortened V by 3 bases and J by 3 bases, and 3 bases separated the two germline ends. CDR3: CSARVGNTIYF. CDR3 sequence (DNA): TGCAGTGCTAGGGTTGGAAACACCATATATTTT.

The chain carries TRBV4-3 and TRBJ1-2; D is undetermined. Germline V gene data show CDR1 as LGHNA and CDR2 as YSLEER. The ends were cut back, 1 base at V and 4 bases at J, with 13 bases in the middle. CDR3 size: 15 residues. The CDR3: CASSQASQVIYGYTF. The DNA for the CDR3 is TGCGCCAGCAGCCAAGCCTCACAAGTTATCTATGGCTACACCTTC.

This clonotype was counted at least ten times. In nucleotides, the CDR3 is TGCAGTGCCTCGTCGACTTTCGACTACAATGAGCAGTTCTTC. Protein: CSASSTFDYNEQFF. This rearrangement joins TRBV20-1 to TRBJ2-1; D ambiguous. The CDR3 is made up of 14 amino acids. The ends were cut back, 6 bases at V and 3 bases at J, with 15 bases in the middle. The germline V gene has CDR1 DFQATT and CDR2 SNEGSKA (reference sequence).

At least ten counts were recorded for this clonotype. This chain uses TRBV5-4 with TRBJ2-2, with D tentatively TRBD2 (6 bases). The CDR3 sequence is 15 residues long. V was shortened by 0 bases and J by 4 bases, with 10 bases between the two germline ends. CDR1 SGHNT and CDR2 YYREEE come from the germline V gene (reference sequence). In DNA, the CDR3 is TGTGCCAGCAGCTTGGGCGGGCGGGGCACCGGGGAGCTGTTTTTT. As protein: CASSLGGRGTGELFF.

J is TRBJ2-3 and V is TRBV24-1; 9 nucleotides agree with TRBD1. The CDR3 runs to 15 residues. Trimming took 4 bases from V and 7 from J; bases not matched to a gene: 8. CDR1 and CDR2 (germline): KGHDR, SFDVKD. In nucleotides, the CDR3 is TGTGCCACCAGTGAGCCGGGACAGGGTAGATATACGCAGTATTTT. Translation gives CATSEPGQGRYTQYF.

The chain employs TRBV27 and TRBJ1-2, with 8 bases identical to TRBD1. The CDR3 consists of 17 residues. V shed 5 bases and J 6 bases; nucleotides not matched to a gene: 17. The germline V gene encodes CDR1 MNHEY and CDR2 SMNVEV (reference sequence). CDR3 residues: CASSLLTETGVGHGYTF. DNA for the CDR3: TGTGCCAGCAGTCTTCTAACGGAGACAGGGGTGGGTCATGGCTACACCTTC.

This clonotype came up many times. The V call is TRBV20-1, the J call TRBJ1-1; perhaps TRBD1 as D (5 bases). The CDR3 totals 14 residues. V shed 0 bases and J shed 11 bases, with 19 bases lying between them. Germline CDR1 is DFQATT and CDR2 is SNEGSKA (reference sequence). DNA for the CDR3: TGCAGTGCTAGAGATCTGGGGCCTTCGGGGCGGGCTTTCTTT. This sequence encodes CSARDLGPSGRAFF.

This clonotype was observed many times. This chain links TRBV5-1 with TRBJ1-6; TRBD1 matches 9 bases. V shed 3 bases and J 5 bases; nucleotides not matched to a gene: 6. The CDR3 sequence is 16 residues long. Germline V gives CDR1 SGHRS, CDR2 YFSETQ. CDR3 bases: TGCGCCAGCAGCTCGACTGGACAGGGGAATAATTCACCCCTCCACTTT. This sequence encodes CASSSTGQGNNSPLHF.

This clonotype was counted ten times or more. This chain joins TRBV9 and TRBJ1-2, with 9 bases matching TRBD1. V dropped 0 bases and J dropped 4; count of bases not matched to a gene: 1. Germline CDR1 SGDLS, CDR2 YYNGEE. The CDR3 runs to 14 residues. The CDR3 region has the DNA TGTGCCAGCAGCGTAGCACAGGGGGCCTATGGCTACACCTTC. Protein sequence: CASSVAQGAYGYTF.

This clonotype was seen many times. V gene TRBV5-1 combines with J gene TRBJ2-4; tentatively, D is TRBD1 (6 bases). The CDR3 spans 14 residues. The V and J ends lost 0 bases and 3 bases respectively, with 7 bases between them. CDR1 and CDR2 from the germline V gene are SGHRS and YFSETQ. The CDR3 DNA sequence: TGCGCCAGCAGCTTGGGGACAGACAAAAACATTCAGTACTTC. As protein: CASSLGTDKNIQYF.

This clonotype was detected many times. The V call is TRBV7-9, the J call TRBJ2-7; D call uncertain. Trimming stripped 4 bases from V and 5 bases from J, with 6 bases between. Germline CDR1 reads SEHNR; CDR2 reads FQNEAQ (reference sequence). The CDR3 runs to 11 residues. The CDR3 bases are TGTGCCAGCAGCTCGGTCCACGAGCAGTACGTC. Encoded protein: CASSSVHEQYV.

This clonotype has a handful of counts. The rearrangement uses TRBV2 and TRBJ2-4, with D possibly matching TRBD1 (6 bases). V lost 8 bases, J lost 0 bases, and 20 bases lay in between. In germline, CDR1 is SNHLY, CDR2 FYNNEI. This CDR3 region has 17 residues. The DNA of the CDR3 is TGTGCCAGCGGGCCGCTTCGGGACACTGAAGCCAAAAACATTCAGTACTTC. Its translation: CASGPLRDTEAKNIQYF.

The chain couples TRBV28 to TRBJ2-2; 10 bases line up with TRBD2. Germline loops: CDR1 MDHEN, CDR2 SYDVKM. The CDR3 extends over 14 amino acids. V shed 6 bases, J shed 5 bases, and the junction held 3 bases outside the gene matches. CDR3 region: CASRNSGGTGELFF. In nucleotides, the CDR3 is TGTGCCAGCAGAAATAGCGGGGGGACCGGGGAGCTGTTTTTT.

This clonotype was counted between two and nine times. This rearrangement joins TRBV14 to TRBJ1-3; D is unresolved. The CDR3 has 16 residues. CDR1 and CDR2 (germline): SGHDN, FVKESK. The V end was cut by 1 base, the J end by 2 bases, with 12 bases between. The CDR3 region is CASSQGTYAAGNTIYF. Written as DNA, the CDR3 is TGTGCCAGCAGCCAAGGTACCTATGCTGCTGGAAACACCATATATTTT.

To note about this clonotype: A much larger clone lies one base from this, so it may be a read error. The CDR3 carries no conserved terminal phenylalanine or tryptophan, so it likely arises from a read error. J is TRBJ1-4 and V is TRBV20-1, with a tentative D call TRBD1 (5 bases). V was clipped by 0 bases and J by 4 bases, with 12 bases between them. The CDR3 runs 15 residues. Germline V lookup: CDR1 DFQATT, CDR2 SNEGSKA (reference sequence). The CDR3 nucleotides are TGCAGTGCTAGAGATGGGACGGGCTTTAATGAAAAACTGTTTATT. Translation gives CSARDGTGFNEKLFI.

This clonotype showed up many times. J is TRBJ2-3 and V is TRBV9, with 11 bases identical to TRBD2. Trimming at V came to 4 bases and at J to 1 base, leaving 2 bases not matched to a gene. CDR3 size: 15 residues. Germline assignment: CDR1 SGDLS and CDR2 YYNGEE. CDR3 sequence reads: CASSNSGGGTDTQYF. In nucleotides, the CDR3 is TGTGCCAGCAGCAATAGCGGGGGGGGCACAGATACGCAGTATTTT.

This chain joins TRBV29-1 and TRBJ2-3; 8 bases are shared with TRBD2. V gave up 4 bases and J gave up 1 base; unmatched junction bases: 1. The CDR3 runs to 13 residues. Germline loops: CDR1 SQVTM, CDR2 ANQGSEA. The CDR3 loop is CSVATSGTDTQYF. The CDR3 nucleotides read TGCAGCGTTGCGACTAGCGGCACAGATACGCAGTATTTT.

This clonotype was picked up many times. The V and J genes are TRBV7-9 and TRBJ2-5; 11 bases agree with TRBD1. J was trimmed by 1 base and V by 0 bases; bases with no gene match: 4. The CDR3 has 17 amino acids. The germline gives CDR1 SEHNR, CDR2 FQNEAQ (reference sequence). The CDR3 protein is CASSLAWGQGVQETQYF. The CDR3 nucleotides are TGTGCCAGCAGCTTAGCATGGGGACAGGGGGTCCAAGAGACCCAGTACTTC.